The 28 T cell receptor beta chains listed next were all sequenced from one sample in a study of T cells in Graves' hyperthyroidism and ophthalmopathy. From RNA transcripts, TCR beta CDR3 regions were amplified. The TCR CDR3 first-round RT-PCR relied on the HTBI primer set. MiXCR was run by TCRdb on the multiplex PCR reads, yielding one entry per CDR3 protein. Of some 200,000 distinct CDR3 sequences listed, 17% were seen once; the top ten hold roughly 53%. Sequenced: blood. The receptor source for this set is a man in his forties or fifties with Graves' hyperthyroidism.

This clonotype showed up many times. CDR3 amino acids: CASSLVWPWDTEAFF. As DNA, the CDR3 is TGCGCCAGCAGCTTGGTGTGGCCGTGGGACACTGAAGCTTTCTTT. V gene TRBV5-1 combines with J gene TRBJ1-1; no reliable D call. CDR1 is SGHRS and CDR2 is YFSETQ in the germline V gene. The germline V and J ends were trimmed by 0 bases and 3 bases, with 12 bases remaining between them. The CDR3 extends over 15 amino acids.

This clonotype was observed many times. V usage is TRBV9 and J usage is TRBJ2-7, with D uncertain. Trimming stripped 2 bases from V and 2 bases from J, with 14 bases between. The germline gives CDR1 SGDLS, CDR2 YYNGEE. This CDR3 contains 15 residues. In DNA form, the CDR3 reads TGTGCCAGCAGCGTGGCCTCCGGAGACACCTACGAGCAGTACTTC. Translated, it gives CASSVASGDTYEQYF.

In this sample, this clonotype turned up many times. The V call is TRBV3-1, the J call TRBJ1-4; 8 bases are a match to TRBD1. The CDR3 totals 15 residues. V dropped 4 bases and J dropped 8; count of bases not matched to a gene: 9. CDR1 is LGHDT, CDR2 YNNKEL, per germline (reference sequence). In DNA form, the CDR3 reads TGTGCCAGCAGCCCGAGAACAGGGGGTTTCGAAAAACTGTTTTTT. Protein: CASSPRTGGFEKLFF.

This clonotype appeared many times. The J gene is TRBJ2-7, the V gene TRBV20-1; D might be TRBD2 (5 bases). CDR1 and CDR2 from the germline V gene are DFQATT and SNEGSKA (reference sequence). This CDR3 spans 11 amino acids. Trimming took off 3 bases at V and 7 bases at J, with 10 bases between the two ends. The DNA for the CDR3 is TGCAGTGCTAGCGCCCCGGGGGAGCAGTACTTC. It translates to CSASAPGEQYF.

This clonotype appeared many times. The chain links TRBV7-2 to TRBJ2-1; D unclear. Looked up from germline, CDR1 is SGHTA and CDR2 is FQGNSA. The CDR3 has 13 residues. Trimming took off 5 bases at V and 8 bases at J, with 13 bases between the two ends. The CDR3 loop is CASSRLYSDEQFF. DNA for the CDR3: TGTGCCAGCAGCCGGCTTTACTCAGATGAGCAGTTCTTC.

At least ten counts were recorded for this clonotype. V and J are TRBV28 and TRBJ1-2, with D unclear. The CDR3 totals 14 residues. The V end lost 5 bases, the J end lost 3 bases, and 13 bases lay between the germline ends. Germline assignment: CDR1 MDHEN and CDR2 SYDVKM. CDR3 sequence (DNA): TGTGCCAGCAGTGCGGGAAACTACGACTATGGCTACACCTTC. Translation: CASSAGNYDYGYTF.

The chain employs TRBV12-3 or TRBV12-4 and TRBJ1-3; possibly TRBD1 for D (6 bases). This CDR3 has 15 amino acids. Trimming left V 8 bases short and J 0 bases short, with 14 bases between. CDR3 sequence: CASGGDTHSGNTIYF. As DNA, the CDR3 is TGTGCCAGCGGTGGGGACACCCACTCTGGAAACACCATATATTTT.

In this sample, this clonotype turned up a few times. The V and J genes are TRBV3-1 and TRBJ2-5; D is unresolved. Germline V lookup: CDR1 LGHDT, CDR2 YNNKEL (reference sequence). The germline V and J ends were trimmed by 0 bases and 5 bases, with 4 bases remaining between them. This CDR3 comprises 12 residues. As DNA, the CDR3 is TGTGCCAGCAGCCAAGATTCGGAGACCCAGTACTTC. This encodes CASSQDSETQYF.

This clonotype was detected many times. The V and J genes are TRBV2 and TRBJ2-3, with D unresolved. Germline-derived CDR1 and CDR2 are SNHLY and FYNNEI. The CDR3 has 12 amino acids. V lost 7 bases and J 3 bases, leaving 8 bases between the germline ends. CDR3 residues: CASTPGTDTQYF. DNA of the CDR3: TGTGCCAGCACTCCTGGGACAGATACGCAGTATTTT.

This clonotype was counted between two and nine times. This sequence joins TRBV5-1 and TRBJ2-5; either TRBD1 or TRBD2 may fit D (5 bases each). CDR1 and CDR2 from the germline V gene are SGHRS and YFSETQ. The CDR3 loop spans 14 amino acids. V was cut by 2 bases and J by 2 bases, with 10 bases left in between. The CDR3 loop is CASSFGTLQETQYF. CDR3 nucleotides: TGCGCCAGCAGCTTCGGGACCTTACAAGAGACCCAGTACTTC.

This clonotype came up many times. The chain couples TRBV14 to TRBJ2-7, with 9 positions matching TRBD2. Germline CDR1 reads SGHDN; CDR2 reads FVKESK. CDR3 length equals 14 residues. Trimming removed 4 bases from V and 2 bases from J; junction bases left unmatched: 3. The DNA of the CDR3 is TGTGCCAGCAGCCGACTAGCGGAAACCTACGAGCAGTACTTC. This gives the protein CASSRLAETYEQYF. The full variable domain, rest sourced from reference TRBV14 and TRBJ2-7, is EAGVTQFPSHSVIEKGQTVTLRCDPISGHDNLYWYRRVMGKEIKFLLHFVKESKQDESGMPNNRFLAERTGGTYSTLKVQPAELEDSGVYFCASSRLAETYEQYFGPGTRLTVT.

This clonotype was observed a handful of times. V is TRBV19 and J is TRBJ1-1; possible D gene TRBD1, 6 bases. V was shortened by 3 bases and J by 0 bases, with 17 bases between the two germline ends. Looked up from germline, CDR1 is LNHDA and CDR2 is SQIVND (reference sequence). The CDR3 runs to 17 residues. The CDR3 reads CASSIGGRMGLNTEAFF. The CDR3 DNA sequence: TGTGCCAGTAGTATTGGGGGGCGCATGGGACTGAACACTGAAGCTTTCTTT.

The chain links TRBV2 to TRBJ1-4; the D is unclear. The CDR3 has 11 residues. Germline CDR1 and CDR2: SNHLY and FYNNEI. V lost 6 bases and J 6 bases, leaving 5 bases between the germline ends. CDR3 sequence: CASRDDEKLFF. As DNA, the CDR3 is TGTGCCAGCAGGGATGATGAAAAACTGTTTTTT.

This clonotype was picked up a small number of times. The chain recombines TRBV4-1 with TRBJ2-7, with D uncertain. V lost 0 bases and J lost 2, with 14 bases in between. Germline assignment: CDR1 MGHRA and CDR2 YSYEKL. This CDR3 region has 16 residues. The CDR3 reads CASSQDWSSGTYEQYF. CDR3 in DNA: TGCGCCAGCAGCCAAGATTGGTCTTCAGGCACCTACGAGCAGTACTTC.

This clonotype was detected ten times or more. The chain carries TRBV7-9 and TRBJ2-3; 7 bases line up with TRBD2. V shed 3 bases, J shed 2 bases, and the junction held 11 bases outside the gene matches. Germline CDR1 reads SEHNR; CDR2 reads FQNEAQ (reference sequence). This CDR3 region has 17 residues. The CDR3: CASSFPIGGSNTDTQYF. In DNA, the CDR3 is TGTGCCAGCAGCTTCCCAATCGGCGGGAGTAACACAGATACGCAGTATTTT.

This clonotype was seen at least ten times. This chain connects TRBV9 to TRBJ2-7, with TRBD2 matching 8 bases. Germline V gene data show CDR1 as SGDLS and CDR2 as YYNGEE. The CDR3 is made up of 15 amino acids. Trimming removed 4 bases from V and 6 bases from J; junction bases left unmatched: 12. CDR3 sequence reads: CASSQQPAGESEQYF. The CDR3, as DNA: TGTGCCAGCAGCCAACAACCAGCGGGAGAGAGCGAGCAGTACTTC.

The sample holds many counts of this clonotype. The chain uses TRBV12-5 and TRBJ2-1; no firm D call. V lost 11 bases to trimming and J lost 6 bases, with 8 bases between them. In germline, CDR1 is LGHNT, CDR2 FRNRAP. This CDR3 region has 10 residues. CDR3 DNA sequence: TGTGCTTCATTGGGCAATGAGCAGTTCTTC. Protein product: CASLGNEQFF. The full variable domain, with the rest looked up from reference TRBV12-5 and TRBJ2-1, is DARVTQTPRHKVTEMGQEVTMRCQPILGHNTVFWYRQTMMQGLELLAYFRNRAPLDDSGMPKDRFSAEMPDATLATLKIQPSEPRDSAVYFCASLGNEQFFGPGTRLTVL.

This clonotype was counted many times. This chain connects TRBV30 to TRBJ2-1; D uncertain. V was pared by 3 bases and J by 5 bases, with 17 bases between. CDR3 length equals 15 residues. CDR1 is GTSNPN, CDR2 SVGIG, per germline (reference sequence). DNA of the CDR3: TGTGCCTGGAGAGGTCTGTCCGGCAGAAACAATGAGCAGTTCTTC. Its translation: CAWRGLSGRNNEQFF.

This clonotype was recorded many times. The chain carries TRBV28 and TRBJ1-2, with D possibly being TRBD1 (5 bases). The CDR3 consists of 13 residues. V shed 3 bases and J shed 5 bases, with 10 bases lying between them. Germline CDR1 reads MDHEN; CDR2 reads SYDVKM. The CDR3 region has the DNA TGTGCCAGCAGTTTGTGGGGACCTTATGGCTACACCTTC. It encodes CASSLWGPYGYTF.

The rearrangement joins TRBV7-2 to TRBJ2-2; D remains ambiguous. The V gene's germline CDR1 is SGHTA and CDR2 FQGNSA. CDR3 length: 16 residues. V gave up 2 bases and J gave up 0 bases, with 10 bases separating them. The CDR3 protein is CASSLTHISNTGELFF. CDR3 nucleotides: TGTGCCAGCAGCTTAACCCATATTTCGAACACCGGGGAGCTGTTTTTT.

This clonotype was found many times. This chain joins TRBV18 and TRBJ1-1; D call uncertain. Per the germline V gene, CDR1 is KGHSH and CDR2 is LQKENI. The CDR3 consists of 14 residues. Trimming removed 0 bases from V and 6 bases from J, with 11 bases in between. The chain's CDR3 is CASSPPRGRAEAFF. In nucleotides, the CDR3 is TGTGCCAGCTCACCACCGAGAGGGAGGGCTGAAGCTTTCTTT.

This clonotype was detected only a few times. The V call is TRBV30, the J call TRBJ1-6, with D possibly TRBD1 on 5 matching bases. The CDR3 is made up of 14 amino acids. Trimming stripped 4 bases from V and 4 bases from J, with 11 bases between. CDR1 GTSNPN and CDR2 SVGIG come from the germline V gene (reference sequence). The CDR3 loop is CAWTQGRYNSPLHF. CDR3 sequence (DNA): TGTGCCTGGACCCAGGGACGGTATAATTCACCCCTCCACTTT.

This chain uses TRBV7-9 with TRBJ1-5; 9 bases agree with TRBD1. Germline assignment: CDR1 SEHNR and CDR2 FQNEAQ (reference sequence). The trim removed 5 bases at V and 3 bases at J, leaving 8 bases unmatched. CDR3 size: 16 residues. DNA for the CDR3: TGTGCCAGCAGCCAAGGCGGGACAGGGAACAATCAGCCCCAGCATTTT. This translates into CASSQGGTGNNQPQHF.

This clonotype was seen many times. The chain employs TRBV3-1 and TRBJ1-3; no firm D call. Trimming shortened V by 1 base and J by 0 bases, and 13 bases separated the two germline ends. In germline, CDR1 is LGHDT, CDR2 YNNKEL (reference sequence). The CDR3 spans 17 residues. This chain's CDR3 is CASSQVLGWSSGNTIYF. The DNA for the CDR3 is TGTGCCAGCAGCCAAGTCTTGGGCTGGAGCTCTGGAAACACCATATATTTT.

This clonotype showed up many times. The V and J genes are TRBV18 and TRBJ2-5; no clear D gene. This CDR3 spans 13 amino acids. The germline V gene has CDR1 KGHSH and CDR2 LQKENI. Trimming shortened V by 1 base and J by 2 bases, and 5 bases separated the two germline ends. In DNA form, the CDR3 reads TGTGCCAGCTCACCACAGGATCAAGAGACCCAGTACTTC. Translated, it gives CASSPQDQETQYF.

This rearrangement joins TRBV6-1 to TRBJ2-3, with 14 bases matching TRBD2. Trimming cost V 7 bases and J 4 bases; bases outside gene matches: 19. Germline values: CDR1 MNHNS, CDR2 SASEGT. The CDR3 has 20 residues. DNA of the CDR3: TGTGCCAGCAAACCAGGGGCGACTAGCGGGAGGGCCCTCAGGGCAGATACGCAGTATTTT. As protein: CASKPGATSGRALRADTQYF.

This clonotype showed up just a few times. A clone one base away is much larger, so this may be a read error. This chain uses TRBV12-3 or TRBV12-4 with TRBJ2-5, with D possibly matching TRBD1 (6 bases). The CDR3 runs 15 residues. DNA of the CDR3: TGTGCCAGCAGTTTTACAGGGTCCCTCCAAGAGGCCCAGTACTTC. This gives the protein CASSFTGSLQEAQYF.

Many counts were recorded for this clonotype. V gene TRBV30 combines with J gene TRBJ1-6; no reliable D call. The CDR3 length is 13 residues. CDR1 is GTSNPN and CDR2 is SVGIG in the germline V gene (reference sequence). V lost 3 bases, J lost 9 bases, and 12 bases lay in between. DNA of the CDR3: TGTGCCTGGAGACCGACCGTGGGTTCACCCCTCCACTTT. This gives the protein CAWRPTVGSPLHF.